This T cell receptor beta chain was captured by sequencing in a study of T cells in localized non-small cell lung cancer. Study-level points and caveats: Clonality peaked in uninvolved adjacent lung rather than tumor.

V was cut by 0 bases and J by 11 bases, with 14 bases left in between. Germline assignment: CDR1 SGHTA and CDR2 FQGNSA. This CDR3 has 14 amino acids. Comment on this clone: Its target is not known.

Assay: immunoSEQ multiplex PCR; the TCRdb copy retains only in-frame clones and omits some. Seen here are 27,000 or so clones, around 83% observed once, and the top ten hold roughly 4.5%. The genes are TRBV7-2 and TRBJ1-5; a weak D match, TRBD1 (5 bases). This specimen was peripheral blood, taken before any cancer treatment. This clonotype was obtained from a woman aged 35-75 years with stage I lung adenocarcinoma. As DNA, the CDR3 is TGTGCCAGCAGCTTAGCGGGGGACGGCTTTGCCCAGCATTTT. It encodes CASSLAGDGFAQHF.